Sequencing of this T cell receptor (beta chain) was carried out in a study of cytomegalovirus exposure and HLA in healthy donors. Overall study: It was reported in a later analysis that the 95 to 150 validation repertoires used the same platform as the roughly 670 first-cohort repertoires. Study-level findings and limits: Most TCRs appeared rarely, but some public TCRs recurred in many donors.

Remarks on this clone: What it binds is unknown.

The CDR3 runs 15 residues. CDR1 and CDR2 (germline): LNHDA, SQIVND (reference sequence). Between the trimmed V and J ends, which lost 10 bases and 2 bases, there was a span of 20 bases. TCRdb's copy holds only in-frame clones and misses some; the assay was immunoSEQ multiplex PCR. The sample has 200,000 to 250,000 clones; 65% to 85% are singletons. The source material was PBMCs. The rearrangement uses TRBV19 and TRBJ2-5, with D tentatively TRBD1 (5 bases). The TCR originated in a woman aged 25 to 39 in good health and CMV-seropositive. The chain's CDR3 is CATSKGQLIQETQYF. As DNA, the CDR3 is TGTGCCACCTCTAAGGGGCAGCTAATACAAGAGACCCAGTACTTC.